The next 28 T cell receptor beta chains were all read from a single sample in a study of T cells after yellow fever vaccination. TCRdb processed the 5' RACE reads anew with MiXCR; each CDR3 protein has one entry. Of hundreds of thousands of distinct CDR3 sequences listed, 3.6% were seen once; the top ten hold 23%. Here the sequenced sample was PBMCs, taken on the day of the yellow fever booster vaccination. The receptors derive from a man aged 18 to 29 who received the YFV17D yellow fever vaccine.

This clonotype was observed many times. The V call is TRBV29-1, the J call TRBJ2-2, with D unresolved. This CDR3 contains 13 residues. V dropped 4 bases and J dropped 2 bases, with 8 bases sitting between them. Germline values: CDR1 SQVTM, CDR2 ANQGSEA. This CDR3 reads CSVATANTGELFF. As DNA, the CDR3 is TGCAGCGTTGCCACAGCTAACACCGGGGAGCTGTTTTTT.

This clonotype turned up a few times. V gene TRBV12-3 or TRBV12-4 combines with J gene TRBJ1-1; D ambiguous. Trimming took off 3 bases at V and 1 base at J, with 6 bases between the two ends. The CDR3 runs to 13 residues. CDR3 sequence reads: CASSFHPNTEAFF. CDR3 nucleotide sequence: TGTGCCAGCAGTTTCCACCCGAACACTGAAGCTTTCTTT.

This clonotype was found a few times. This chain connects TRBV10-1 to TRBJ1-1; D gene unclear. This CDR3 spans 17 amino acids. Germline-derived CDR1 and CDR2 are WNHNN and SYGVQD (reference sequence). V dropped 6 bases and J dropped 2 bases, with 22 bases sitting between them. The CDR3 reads CASRENAGHQVNTEAFF. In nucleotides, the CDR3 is TGCGCCAGCAGAGAGAACGCGGGTCACCAAGTCAACACTGAAGCTTTCTTT.

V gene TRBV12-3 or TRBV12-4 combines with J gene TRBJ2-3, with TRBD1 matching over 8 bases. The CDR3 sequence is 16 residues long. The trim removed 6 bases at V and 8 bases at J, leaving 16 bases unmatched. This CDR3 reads CASRNGQGLYFSTQYF. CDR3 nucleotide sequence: TGTGCCAGCAGAAACGGACAGGGCCTTTATTTTTCTACGCAGTATTTT.

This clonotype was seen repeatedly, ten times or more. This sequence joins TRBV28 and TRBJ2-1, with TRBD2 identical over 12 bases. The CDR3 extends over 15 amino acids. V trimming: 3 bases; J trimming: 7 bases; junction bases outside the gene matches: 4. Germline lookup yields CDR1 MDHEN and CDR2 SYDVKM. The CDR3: CASSFPSGGVNEQFF. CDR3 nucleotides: TGTGCCAGCAGTTTTCCTAGCGGGGGGGTGAATGAGCAGTTCTTC.

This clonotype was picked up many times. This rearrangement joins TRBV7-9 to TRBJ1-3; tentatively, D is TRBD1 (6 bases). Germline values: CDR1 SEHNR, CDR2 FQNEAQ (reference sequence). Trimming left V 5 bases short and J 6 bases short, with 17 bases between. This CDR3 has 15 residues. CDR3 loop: CASSRLNRVANTIYF. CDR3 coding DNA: TGTGCCAGCAGCCGACTTAACAGGGTGGCAAACACCATATATTTT. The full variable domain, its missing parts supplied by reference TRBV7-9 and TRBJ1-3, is DTGVSQNPRHKITKRGQNVTFRCDPISEHNRLYWYRQTLGQGPEFLTYFQNEAQLEKSRLLSDRFSAERPKGSFSTLEIQRTEQGDSAMYLCASSRLNRVANTIYFGEGSWLTVV.

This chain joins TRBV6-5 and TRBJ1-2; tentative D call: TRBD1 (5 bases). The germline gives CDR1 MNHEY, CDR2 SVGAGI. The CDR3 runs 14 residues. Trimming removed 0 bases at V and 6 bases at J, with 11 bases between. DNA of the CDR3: TGTGCCAGCAGTTACTCGAGGTGGGGGGATGGCTACACCTTC. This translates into CASSYSRWGDGYTF.

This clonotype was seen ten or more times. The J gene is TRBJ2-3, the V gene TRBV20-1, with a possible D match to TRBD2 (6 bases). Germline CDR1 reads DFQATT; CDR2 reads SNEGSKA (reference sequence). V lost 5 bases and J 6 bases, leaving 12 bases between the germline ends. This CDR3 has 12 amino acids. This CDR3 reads CSADAGSDTQYF. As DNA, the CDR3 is TGCAGTGCTGACGCGGGGTCGGATACGCAGTATTTT.

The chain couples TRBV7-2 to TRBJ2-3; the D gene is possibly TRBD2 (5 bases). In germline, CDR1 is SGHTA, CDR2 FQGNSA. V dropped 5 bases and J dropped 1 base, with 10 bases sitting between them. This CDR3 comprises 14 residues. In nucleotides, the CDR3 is TGTGCCAGCAGCACGGCCGGGGGCACAGATACGCAGTATTTT. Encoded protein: CASSTAGGTDTQYF.

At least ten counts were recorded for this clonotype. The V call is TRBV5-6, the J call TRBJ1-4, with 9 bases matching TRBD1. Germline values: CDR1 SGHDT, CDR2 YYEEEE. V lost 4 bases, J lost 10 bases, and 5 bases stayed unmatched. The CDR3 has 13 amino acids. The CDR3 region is CASSGGQGPKLFF. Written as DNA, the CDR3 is TGTGCCAGCAGCGGGGGACAGGGACCAAAACTGTTTTTT.

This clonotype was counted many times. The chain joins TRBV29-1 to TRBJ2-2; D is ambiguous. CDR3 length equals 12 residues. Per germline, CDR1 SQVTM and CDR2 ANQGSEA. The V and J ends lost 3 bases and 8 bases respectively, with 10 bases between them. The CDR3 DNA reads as TGCAGCGTTGATGAAGACCGGGGGGAGCTGTTTTTT. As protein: CSVDEDRGELFF.

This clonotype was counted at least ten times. The CDR3 DNA reads as TGCGCCAGCAGCTACCGACAGGGTGGAGACTATGGCTACACCTTC. Residues: CASSYRQGGDYGYTF. V is TRBV5-1 and J is TRBJ1-2, with 7 bases matching TRBD1. The V and J ends lost 3 bases and 3 bases, in that order; junction bases with no gene match: 8. The CDR3 length is 15 residues. In germline, CDR1 is SGHRS, CDR2 YFSETQ.

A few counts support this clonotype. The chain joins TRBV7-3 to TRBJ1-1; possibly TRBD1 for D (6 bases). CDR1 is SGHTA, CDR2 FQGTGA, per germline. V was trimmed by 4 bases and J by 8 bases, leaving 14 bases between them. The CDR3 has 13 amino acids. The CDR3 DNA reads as TGTGCCAGCAGCTCTAGACAAGACAGGGAAGCTTTCTTT. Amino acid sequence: CASSSRQDREAFF. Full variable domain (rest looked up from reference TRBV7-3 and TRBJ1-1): GAGVSQTPSNKVTEKGKYVELRCDPISGHTALYWYRQSLGQGPEFLIYFQGTGAADDSGLPNDRFFAVRPEGSVSTLKIQRTERGDSAVYLCASSSRQDREAFFGQGTRLTVV.

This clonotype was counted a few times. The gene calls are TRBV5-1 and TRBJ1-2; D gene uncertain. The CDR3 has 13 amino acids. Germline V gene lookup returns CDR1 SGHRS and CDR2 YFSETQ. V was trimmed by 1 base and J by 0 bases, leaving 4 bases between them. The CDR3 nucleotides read TGCGCCAGCAGCTTGCCCACTAACTATGGCTACACCTTC. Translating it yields CASSLPTNYGYTF. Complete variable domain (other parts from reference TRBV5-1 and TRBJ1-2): KAGVTQTPRYLIKTRGQQVTLSCSPISGHRSVSWYQQTPGQGLQFLFEYFSETQRNKGNFPGRFSGRQFSNSRSEMNVSTLELGDSALYLCASSLPTNYGYTFGSGTRLTVV.

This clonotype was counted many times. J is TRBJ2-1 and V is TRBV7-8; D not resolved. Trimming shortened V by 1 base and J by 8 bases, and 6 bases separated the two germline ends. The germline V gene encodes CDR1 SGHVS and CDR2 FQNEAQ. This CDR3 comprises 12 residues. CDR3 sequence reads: CASSLVGYEQFF. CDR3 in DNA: TGTGCCAGCAGCTTAGTGGGTTATGAGCAGTTCTTC. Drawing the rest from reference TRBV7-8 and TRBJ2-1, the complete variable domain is GAGVSQSPRYKVAKRGQDVALRCDPISGHVSLFWYQQALGQGPEFLTYFQNEAQLDKSGLPSDRFFAERPEGSVSTLKIQRTQQEDSAVYLCASSLVGYEQFFGPGTRLTVL.

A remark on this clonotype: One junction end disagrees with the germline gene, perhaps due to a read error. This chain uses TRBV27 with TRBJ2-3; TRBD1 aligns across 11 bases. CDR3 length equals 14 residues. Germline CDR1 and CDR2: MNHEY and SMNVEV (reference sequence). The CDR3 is CAGSLGQGGDTQYF. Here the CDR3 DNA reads TGTGCCGGCAGTTTGGGACAGGGGGGAGATACGCAGTATTTT.

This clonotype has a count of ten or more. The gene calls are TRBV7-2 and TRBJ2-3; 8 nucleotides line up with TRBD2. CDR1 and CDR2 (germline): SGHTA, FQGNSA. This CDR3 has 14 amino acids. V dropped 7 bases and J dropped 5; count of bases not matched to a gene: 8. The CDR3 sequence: CASKVSGAEDTQYF. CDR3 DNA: TGTGCCAGCAAGGTTAGCGGGGCTGAAGATACGCAGTATTTT.

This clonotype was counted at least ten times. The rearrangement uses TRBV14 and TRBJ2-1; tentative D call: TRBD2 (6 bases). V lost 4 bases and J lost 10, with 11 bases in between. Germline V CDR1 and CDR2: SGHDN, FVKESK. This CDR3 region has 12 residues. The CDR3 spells CASSPTRWEQFF. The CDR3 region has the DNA TGTGCCAGCAGCCCGACTAGGTGGGAGCAGTTCTTC. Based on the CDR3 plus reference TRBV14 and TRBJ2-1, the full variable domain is EAGVTQFPSHSVIEKGQTVTLRCDPISGHDNLYWYRRVMGKEIKFLLHFVKESKQDESGMPNNRFLAERTGGTYSTLKVQPAELEDSGVYFCASSPTRWEQFFGPGTRLTVL.

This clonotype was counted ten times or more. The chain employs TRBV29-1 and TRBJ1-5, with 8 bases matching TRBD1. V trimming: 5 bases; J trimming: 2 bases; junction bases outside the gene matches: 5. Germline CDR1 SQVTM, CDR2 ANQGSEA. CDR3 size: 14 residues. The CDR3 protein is CSVPSGGGNQPQHF. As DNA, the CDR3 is TGCAGCGTTCCATCAGGGGGCGGCAATCAGCCCCAGCATTTT.

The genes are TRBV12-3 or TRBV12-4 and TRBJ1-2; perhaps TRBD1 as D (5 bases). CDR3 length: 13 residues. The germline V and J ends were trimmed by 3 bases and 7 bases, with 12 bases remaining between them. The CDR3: CASSLKTDGGYTF. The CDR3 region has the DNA TGTGCCAGCAGTTTGAAGACAGATGGTGGCTACACCTTC.

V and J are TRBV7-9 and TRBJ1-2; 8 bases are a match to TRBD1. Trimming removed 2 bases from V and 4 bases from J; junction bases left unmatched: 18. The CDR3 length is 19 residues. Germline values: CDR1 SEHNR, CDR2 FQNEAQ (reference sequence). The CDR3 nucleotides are TGTGCCAGCAGCTTAAGGATGTCGGACAGGGTCTTCCAAGGCTATGGCTACACCTTC. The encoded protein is CASSLRMSDRVFQGYGYTF.

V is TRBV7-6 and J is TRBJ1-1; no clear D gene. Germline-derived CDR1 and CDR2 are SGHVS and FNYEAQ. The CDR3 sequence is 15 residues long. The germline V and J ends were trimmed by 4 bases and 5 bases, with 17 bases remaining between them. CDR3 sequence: CASSSRLNERTEAFF. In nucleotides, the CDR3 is TGTGCCAGCAGCTCCCGTTTAAATGAGAGGACTGAAGCTTTCTTT.

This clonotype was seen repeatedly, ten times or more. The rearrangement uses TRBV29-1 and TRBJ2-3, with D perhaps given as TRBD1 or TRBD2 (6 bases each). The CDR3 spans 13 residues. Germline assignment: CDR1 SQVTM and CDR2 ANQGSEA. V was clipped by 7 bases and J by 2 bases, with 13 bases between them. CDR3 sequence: CSEGGLNTDTQYF. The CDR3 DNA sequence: TGCAGCGAGGGGGGACTTAACACAGATACGCAGTATTTT.

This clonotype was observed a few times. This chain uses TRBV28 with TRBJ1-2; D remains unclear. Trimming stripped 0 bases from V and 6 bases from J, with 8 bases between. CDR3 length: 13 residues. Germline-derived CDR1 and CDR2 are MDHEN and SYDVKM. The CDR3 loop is CASSLWSGDGYTF. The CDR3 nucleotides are TGTGCCAGCAGTTTATGGTCCGGGGATGGCTACACCTTC.

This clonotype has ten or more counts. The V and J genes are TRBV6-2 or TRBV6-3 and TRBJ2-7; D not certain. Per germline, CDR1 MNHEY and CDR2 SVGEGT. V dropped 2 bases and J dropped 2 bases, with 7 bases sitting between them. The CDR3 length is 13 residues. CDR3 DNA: TGTGCCAGCAGTTACGGGCGACCCTACGAGCAGTACGTC. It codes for CASSYGRPYEQYV.

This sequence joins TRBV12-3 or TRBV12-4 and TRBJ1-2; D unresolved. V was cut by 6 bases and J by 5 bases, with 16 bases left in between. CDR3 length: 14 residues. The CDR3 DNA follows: TGTGCCAGCAGCAACTCGGGCGGGGTTTATGGCTACACCTTC. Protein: CASSNSGGVYGYTF.

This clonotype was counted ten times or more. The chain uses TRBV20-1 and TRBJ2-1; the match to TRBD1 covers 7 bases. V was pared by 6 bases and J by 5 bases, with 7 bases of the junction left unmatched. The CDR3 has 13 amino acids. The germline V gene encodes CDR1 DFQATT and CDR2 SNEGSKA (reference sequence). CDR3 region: CSAVQGIHNEQFF. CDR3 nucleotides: TGCAGTGCGGTACAGGGGATTCACAATGAGCAGTTCTTC.

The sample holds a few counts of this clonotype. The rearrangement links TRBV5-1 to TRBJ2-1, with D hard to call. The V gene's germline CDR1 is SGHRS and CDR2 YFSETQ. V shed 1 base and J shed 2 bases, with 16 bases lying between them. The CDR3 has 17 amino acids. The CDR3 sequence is CASSLSLRNKAYNEQFF. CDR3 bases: TGCGCCAGCAGCTTGTCATTGCGGAATAAGGCCTACAATGAGCAGTTCTTC.